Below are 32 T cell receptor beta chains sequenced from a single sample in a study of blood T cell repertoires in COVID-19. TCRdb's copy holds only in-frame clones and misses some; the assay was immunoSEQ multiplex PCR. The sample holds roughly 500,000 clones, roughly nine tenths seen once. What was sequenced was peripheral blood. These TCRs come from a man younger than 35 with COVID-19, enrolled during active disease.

CDR3 amino acids: CASSAGTSGTDTQYF. The CDR3 DNA reads TGTGCCAGCAGTGCCGGGACTAGCGGCACAGATACGCAGTATTTT. The V and J genes are TRBV2 and TRBJ2-3; 10 bases match TRBD2. The CDR3 is made up of 15 amino acids. Trimming removed 4 bases from V and 1 base from J; junction bases left unmatched: 2. Per the germline V gene, CDR1 is SNHLY and CDR2 is FYNNEI.

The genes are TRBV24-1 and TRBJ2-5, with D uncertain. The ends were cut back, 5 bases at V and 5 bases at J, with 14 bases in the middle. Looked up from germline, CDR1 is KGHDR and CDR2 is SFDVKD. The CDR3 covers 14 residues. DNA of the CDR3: TGTGCCACCAGTGGGGCTGCTGATTTGGAGACCCAGTACTTC. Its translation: CATSGAADLETQYF.

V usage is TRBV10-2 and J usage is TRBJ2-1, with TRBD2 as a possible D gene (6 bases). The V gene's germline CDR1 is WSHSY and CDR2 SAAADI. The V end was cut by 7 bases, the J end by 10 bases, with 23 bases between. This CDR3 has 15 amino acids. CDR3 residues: CASTPRDSNLWEQFF. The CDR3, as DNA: TGCGCCAGCACCCCCCGGGACTCAAACCTTTGGGAGCAGTTCTTC.

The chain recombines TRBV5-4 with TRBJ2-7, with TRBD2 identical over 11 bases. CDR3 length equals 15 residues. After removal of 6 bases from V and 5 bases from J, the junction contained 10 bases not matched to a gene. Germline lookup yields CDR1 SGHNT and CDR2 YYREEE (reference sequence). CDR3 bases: TGTGCCAGCACCCAGACTAGCGGGATGTACAACGAGCAGTACTTC. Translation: CASTQTSGMYNEQYF.

The CDR3 bases are TGTGCCAGCAGTCTCCGACAGGGCGGTTTACAAGAGACCCAGTACTTC. Its protein product is CASSLRQGGLQETQYF. This rearrangement joins TRBV28 to TRBJ2-5; TRBD1 agrees at 7 bases. The length of the CDR3 is 16 residues. With 5 bases clipped from V and 2 bases from J, the junction kept 11 bases outside the gene matches. The germline V gene encodes CDR1 MDHEN and CDR2 SYDVKM.

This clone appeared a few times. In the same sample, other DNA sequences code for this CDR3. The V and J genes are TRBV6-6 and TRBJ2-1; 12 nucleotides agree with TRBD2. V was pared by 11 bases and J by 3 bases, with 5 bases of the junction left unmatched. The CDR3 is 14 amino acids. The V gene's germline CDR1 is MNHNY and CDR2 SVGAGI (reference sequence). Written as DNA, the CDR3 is TGTGCCGGATCTAGCGGGGGGGTCTACAATGAGCAGTTCTTC. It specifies CAGSSGGVYNEQFF.

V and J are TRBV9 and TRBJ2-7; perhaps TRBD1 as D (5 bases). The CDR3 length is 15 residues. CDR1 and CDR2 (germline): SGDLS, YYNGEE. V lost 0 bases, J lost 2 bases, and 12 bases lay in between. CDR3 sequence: CASSVELGRAYEQYF. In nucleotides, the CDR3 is TGTGCCAGCAGCGTAGAGTTGGGCAGGGCCTACGAGCAGTACTTC.

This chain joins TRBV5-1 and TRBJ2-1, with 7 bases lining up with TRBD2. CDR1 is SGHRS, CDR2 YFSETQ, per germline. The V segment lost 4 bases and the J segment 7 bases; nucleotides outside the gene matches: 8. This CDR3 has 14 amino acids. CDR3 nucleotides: TGCGCCAGCAGCATAAGAGGGGAGGGAAATGAGCAGTTCTTC. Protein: CASSIRGEGNEQFF.

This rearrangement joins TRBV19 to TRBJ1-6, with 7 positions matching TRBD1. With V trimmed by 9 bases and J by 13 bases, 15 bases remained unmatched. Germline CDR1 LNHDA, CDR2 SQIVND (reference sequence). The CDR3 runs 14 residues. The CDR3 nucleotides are TGTGCCAGCAGTGGCGGGGACAGTAGGTCCCCCCTCCACTTT. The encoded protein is CASSGGDSRSPLHF.

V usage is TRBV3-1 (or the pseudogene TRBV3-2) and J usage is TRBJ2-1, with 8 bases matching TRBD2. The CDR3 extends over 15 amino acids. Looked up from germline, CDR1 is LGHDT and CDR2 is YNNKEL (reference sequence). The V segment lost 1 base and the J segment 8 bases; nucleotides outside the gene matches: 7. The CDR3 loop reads CASSQVRGGGDEQFF. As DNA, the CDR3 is TGTGCCAGCAGCCAAGTTCGGGGGGGCGGCGATGAGCAGTTCTTC.

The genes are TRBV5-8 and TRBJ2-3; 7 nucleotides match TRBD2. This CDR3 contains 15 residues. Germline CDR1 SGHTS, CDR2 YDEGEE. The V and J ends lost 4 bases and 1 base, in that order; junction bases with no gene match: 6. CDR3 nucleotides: TGTGCCAGCAGCGCTTTAGCGGGCCGCACAGATACGCAGTATTTT. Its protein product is CASSALAGRTDTQYF.

The CDR3 nucleotides are TGTGCCAGCTCACCAAACACGGGACAGGAGTACAATGAGCAGTTCTTC. Encoded protein: CASSPNTGQEYNEQFF. The V and J genes are TRBV18 and TRBJ2-1; 8 bases agree with TRBD1. Germline trimming cut 2 bases from V and 4 bases from J; bases unmatched to any gene: 7. Germline CDR1 and CDR2: KGHSH and LQKENI. The CDR3 loop spans 16 amino acids.

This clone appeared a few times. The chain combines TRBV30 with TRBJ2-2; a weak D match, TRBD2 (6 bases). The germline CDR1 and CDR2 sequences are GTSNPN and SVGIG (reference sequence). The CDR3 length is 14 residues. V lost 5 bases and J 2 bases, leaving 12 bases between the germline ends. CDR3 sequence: CAWSRDSNTGELFF. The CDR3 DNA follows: TGTGCCTGGTCCCGGGACTCTAACACCGGGGAGCTGTTTTTT. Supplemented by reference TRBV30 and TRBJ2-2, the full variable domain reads SQTIHQWPATLVQPVGSPLSLECTVEGTSNPNLYWYRQAAGRGLQLLFYSVGIGQISSEVPQNLSASRPQDRQFILSSKKLLLSDSGFYLCAWSRDSNTGELFFGEGSRLTVL.

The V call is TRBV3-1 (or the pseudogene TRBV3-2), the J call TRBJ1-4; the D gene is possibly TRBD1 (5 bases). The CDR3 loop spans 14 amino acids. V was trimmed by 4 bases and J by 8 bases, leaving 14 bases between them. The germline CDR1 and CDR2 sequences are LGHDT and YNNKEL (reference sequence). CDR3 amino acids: CASSRRGSKEKLFF. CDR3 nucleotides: TGTGCCAGCAGCCGGCGGGGGTCGAAAGAAAAACTGTTTTTT.

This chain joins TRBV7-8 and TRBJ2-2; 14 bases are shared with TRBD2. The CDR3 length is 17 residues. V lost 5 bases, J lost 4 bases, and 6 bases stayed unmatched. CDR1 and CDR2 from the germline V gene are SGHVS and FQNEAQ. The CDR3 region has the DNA TGTGCCAGCAGCCTCGGGACTAGCGGGGGCGGCACCGGGGAGCTGTTTTTT. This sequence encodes CASSLGTSGGGTGELFF.

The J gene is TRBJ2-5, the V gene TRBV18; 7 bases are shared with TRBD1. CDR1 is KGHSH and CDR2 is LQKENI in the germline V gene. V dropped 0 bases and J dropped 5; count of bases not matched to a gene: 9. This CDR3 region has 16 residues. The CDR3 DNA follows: TGTGCCAGCTCACCACCTTGGACAGGCCGAGGGGAGACCCAGTACTTC. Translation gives CASSPPWTGRGETQYF.

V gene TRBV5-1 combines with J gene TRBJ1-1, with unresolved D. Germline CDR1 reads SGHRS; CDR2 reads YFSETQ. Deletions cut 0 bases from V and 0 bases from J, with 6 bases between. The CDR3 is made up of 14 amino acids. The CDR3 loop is CASSLATVNTEAFF. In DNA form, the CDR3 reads TGCGCCAGCAGCTTGGCCACGGTGAACACTGAAGCTTTCTTT.

The CDR3 spells CASRLQGRSSGYTF. The DNA for the CDR3 is TGTGCCAGCAGGTTACAGGGCAGGAGTAGTGGCTACACCTTC. The chain joins TRBV7-2 to TRBJ1-2; a weak D match, TRBD1 (6 bases). Trimming took off 6 bases at V and 7 bases at J, with 18 bases between the two ends. The CDR3 is 14 amino acids. Germline V gene data show CDR1 as SGHTA and CDR2 as FQGNSA.

The CDR3 spells CASSYSPLTDTQYF. The DNA of the CDR3 is TGTGCCAGCAGCTACAGCCCCCTCACAGATACGCAGTATTTT. The rearrangement links TRBV5-8 to TRBJ2-3; D is uncertain. The CDR3 length is 14 residues. Germline assignment: CDR1 SGHTS and CDR2 YDEGEE. With 3 bases removed from V and 2 bases from J, the gap between germline ends came to 10 bases.

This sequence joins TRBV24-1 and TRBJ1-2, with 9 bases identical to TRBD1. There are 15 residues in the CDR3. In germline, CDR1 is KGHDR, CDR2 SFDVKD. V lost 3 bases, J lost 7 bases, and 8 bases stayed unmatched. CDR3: CATSDPGTGTGGYTF. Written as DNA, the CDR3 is TGTGCCACCAGTGATCCCGGGACAGGGACCGGTGGCTACACCTTC.

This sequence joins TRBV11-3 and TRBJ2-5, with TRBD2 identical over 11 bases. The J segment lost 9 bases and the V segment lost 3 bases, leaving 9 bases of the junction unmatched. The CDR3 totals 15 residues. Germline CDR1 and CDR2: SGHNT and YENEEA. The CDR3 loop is CASSLGTLAGDPQYF. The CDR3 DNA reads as TGTGCCAGCAGCTTGGGGACACTAGCGGGAGATCCCCAGTACTTC.

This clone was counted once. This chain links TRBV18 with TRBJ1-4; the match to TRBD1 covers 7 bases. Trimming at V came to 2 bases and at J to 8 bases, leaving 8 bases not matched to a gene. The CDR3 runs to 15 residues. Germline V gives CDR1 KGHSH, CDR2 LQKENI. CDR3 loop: CASSPIEGAGEKLFF. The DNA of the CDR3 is TGTGCCAGCTCACCAATTGAGGGGGCTGGGGAAAAACTGTTTTTT.

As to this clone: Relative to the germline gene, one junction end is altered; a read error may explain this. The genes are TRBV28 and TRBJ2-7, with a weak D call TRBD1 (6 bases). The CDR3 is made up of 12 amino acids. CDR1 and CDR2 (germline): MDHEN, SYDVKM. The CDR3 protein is CASSTGLGLWVF. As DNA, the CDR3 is TGTGCCAGCAGTACAGGGTTGGGGCTCTGGGTCTTC.

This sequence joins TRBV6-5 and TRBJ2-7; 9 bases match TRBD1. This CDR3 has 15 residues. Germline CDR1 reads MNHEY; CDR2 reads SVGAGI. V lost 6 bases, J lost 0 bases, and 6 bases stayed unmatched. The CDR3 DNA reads TGTGCCAGCAGGCCCGGGACAGGGTACTCCTACGAGCAGTACTTC. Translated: CASRPGTGYSYEQYF.

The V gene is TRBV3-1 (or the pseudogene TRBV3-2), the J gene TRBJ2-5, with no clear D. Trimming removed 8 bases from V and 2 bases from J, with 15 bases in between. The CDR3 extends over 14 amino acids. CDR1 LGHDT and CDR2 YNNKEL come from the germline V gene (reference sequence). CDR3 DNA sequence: TGTGCCAGCCGCAGGTCCGGTTCGCAAGAGACCCAGTACTTC. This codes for CASRRSGSQETQYF.

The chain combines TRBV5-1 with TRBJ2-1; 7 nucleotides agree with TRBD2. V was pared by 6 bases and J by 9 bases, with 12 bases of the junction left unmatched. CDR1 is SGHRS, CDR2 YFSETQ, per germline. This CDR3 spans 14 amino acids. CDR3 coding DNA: TGCGCCAGCACCACCGGGACTACATCCGGTGAGCAGTTCTTC. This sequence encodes CASTTGTTSGEQFF.

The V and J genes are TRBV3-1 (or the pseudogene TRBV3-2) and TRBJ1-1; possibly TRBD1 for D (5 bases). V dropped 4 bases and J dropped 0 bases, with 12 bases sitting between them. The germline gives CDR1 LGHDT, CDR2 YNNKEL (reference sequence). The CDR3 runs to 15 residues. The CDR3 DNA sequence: TGTGCCAGCAGCCCCTTCTCAGGGATGAACACTGAAGCTTTCTTT. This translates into CASSPFSGMNTEAFF.

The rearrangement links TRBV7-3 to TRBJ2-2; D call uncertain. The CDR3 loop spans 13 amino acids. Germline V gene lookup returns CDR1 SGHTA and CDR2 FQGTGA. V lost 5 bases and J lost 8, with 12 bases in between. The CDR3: CASSTLGRGELFF. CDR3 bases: TGTGCCAGCAGCACCCTAGGCCGAGGGGAGCTGTTTTTT.

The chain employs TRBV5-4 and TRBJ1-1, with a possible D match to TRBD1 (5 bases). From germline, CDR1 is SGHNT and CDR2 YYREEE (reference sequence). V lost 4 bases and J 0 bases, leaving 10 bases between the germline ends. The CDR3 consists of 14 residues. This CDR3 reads CASSRGLLNTEAFF. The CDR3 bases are TGTGCCAGCAGCCGGGGACTGTTGAACACTGAAGCTTTCTTT.

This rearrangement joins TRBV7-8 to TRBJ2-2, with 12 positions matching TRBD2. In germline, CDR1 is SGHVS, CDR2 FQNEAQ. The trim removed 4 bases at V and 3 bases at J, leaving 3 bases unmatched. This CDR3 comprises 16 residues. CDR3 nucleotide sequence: TGTGCCAGCAGCTCCGGACTAGCGGGGTACACCGGGGAGCTGTTTTTT. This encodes CASSSGLAGYTGELFF.

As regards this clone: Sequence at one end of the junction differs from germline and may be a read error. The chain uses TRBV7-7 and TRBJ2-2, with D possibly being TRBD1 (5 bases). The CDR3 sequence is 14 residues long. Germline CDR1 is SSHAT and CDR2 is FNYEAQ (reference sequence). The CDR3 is CASSLNPGSGELFF. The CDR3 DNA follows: TGTGCTAGCAGCTTAAATCCAGGGTCCGGGGAGCTGTTTTTT.

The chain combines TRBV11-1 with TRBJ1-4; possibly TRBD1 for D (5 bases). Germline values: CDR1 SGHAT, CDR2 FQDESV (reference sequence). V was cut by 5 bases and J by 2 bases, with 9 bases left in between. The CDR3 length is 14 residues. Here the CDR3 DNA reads TGTGCCAGCAGCCGGGGGAGGACTAATGAAAAACTGTTTTTT. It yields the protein CASSRGRTNEKLFF. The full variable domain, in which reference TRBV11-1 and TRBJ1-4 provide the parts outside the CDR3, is EAEVAQSPRYKITEKSQAVAFWCDPISGHATLYWYRQILGQGPELLVQFQDESVVDDSQLPKDRFSAERLKGVDSTLKIQPAELGDSAMYLCASSRGRTNEKLFFGSGTQLSVL.